Following are 26 T cell receptor beta chains from one sample sequenced in a study of cytomegalovirus exposure and HLA in healthy donors. Profiled with immunoSEQ multiplex PCR; TCRdb holds only in-frame clones, not every one. The sample has roughly 100,000 clones, 88% seen once; the top ten hold 1.8%. Sequencing input: PBMCs. The source is a woman aged 18-29 years in good health and CMV-seropositive.

The chain couples TRBV9 to TRBJ2-7, with 13 bases aligning to TRBD2. V was pared by 4 bases and J by 0 bases, with 10 bases of the junction left unmatched. The germline gives CDR1 SGDLS, CDR2 YYNGEE. CDR3 length: 18 residues. Here the CDR3 DNA reads TGTGCCAGCAGCCCCGCCGGGACTAGCGGGATAAGCTCCTACGAGCAGTACTTC. This encodes CASSPAGTSGISSYEQYF.

The chain is built from TRBV2 and TRBJ1-2; D may be TRBD1 (6 bases). V lost 2 bases and J 3 bases, leaving 10 bases between the germline ends. The CDR3 length is 14 residues. Per the germline V gene, CDR1 is SNHLY and CDR2 is FYNNEI. DNA for the CDR3: TGTGCCAGCAGTGAACTCACAGGGCACTATGGCTACACCTTC. It translates to CASSELTGHYGYTF. Looking up the rest from reference TRBV2 and TRBJ1-2 gives the full variable domain: EPEVTQTPSHQVTQMGQEVILRCVPISNHLYFYWYRQILGQKVEFLVSFYNNEISEKSEIFDDQFSVERPDGSNFTLKIRSTKLEDSAMYFCASSELTGHYGYTFGSGTRLTVV.

The chain carries TRBV2 and TRBJ1-5; possible D gene TRBD1, 6 bases. Germline lookup yields CDR1 SNHLY and CDR2 FYNNEI. V lost 6 bases, J lost 4 bases, and 13 bases lay in between. This CDR3 has 14 amino acids. CDR3 DNA sequence: TGTGCCAGCAGCGACAGGCTGGGAAATCAGCCCCAGCATTTT. Its translation is CASSDRLGNQPQHF.

J is TRBJ2-7 and V is TRBV7-9; perhaps TRBD2 as D (5 bases). The V end was cut by 1 base, the J end by 4 bases, with 17 bases between. Germline V CDR1 and CDR2: SEHNR, FQNEAQ (reference sequence). This CDR3 is 16 amino acids long. The CDR3 nucleotides are TGTGCCAGCAGCTTAGGGTTTGGAGGTGGGGTGTACGAGCAGTACTTC. Its translation is CASSLGFGGGVYEQYF.

The chain is built from TRBV4-1 and TRBJ2-7; D gene ambiguous. CDR3 length equals 15 residues. V was clipped by 4 bases and J by 0 bases, with 13 bases between them. The germline V gene has CDR1 MGHRA and CDR2 YSYEKL. CDR3 in DNA: TGCGCCAGCAGCCCACACCCAGACACCTCCTACGAGCAGTACTTC. Protein sequence: CASSPHPDTSYEQYF.

CDR3 in DNA: TGTGCCAGCAGTTTGAAGGGGGTTGGCTACACCTTC. Translation gives CASSLKGVGYTF. This chain connects TRBV27 to TRBJ1-2; D is perhaps TRBD1 (6 bases). The CDR3 sequence is 12 residues long. Trimming took off 3 bases at V and 7 bases at J, with 9 bases between the two ends. The germline gives CDR1 MNHEY, CDR2 SMNVEV (reference sequence).

This rearrangement joins TRBV2 to TRBJ1-4; D not certain. Germline CDR1 and CDR2: SNHLY and FYNNEI. The CDR3 has 14 amino acids. V shed 7 bases and J shed 8 bases, with 17 bases lying between them. This CDR3 is CASTWSGFGEKLFF. CDR3 sequence (DNA): TGTGCCAGCACTTGGTCGGGTTTCGGGGAAAAACTGTTTTTT.

This clone was observed once. The rearrangement links TRBV7-6 to TRBJ2-5; the match to TRBD2 covers 8 bases. CDR1 is SGHVS and CDR2 is FNYEAQ in the germline V gene. This CDR3 has 18 amino acids. V dropped 2 bases and J dropped 5; count of bases not matched to a gene: 16. The CDR3 sequence: CASSLFQRGLRGEETQYF. Here the CDR3 DNA reads TGTGCCAGCAGCTTATTCCAGCGGGGGCTCCGAGGGGAGGAGACCCAGTACTTC.

The chain uses TRBV11-2 and TRBJ2-7, with a tentative D call TRBD1 (7 bases). CDR3 length: 17 residues. The ends were cut back, 5 bases at V and 1 base at J, with 21 bases in the middle. Germline loops: CDR1 SGHAT, CDR2 FQNNGV. The CDR3: CASSHGGRDSLSYEQYF. Here the CDR3 DNA reads TGTGCCAGCAGCCACGGGGGCCGGGACAGCCTATCCTACGAGCAGTACTTC.

This rearrangement joins TRBV4-3 to TRBJ1-1, with D possibly matching TRBD1 (5 bases). Looked up from germline, CDR1 is LGHNA and CDR2 is YSLEER. Trimming stripped 3 bases from V and 8 bases from J, with 7 bases between. This CDR3 comprises 11 residues. In DNA form, the CDR3 reads TGCGCCAGCAGCCAGAACAGGGAAGCTTTCTTT. Residues: CASSQNREAFF.

The rearrangement links TRBV5-1 to TRBJ1-1; D gene ambiguous. V was shortened by 0 bases and J by 1 base, with 7 bases between the two germline ends. This CDR3 is built from 14 residues. Germline V gene sequence: CDR1 SGHRS, CDR2 YFSETQ. The CDR3 loop is CASSLGHANTEAFF. CDR3 nucleotide sequence: TGCGCCAGCAGCTTGGGACACGCGAACACTGAAGCTTTCTTT.

This rearrangement joins TRBV6-6 to TRBJ1-5; the D gene is possibly TRBD1 (5 bases). Between the trimmed V and J ends, which lost 2 bases and 1 base, there was a span of 9 bases. The germline CDR1 and CDR2 sequences are MNHNY and SVGAGI (reference sequence). The CDR3 has 15 residues. The CDR3 nucleotides are TGTGCCAGCAGTTACGGGGGGGGAAGCAATCAGCCCCAGCATTTT. It codes for CASSYGGGSNQPQHF.

This clone was seen only once. V and J are TRBV9 and TRBJ2-7; 7 positions match TRBD1. The CDR3 covers 15 residues. Trimming at V came to 0 bases and at J to 3 bases, leaving 6 bases not matched to a gene. From germline, CDR1 is SGDLS and CDR2 YYNGEE. CDR3 sequence: CASSVGPTGNYEQYF. As DNA, the CDR3 is TGTGCCAGCAGCGTAGGCCCGACAGGGAACTACGAGCAGTACTTC.

V is TRBV7-8 and J is TRBJ1-1, with D unresolved. This CDR3 spans 15 amino acids. V dropped 1 base and J dropped 5 bases, with 14 bases sitting between them. CDR1 is SGHVS and CDR2 is FQNEAQ in the germline V gene. In nucleotides, the CDR3 is TGTGCCAGCAGCTTAGGACTCCTAAGAGGAACTGAAGCTTTCTTT. Its protein product is CASSLGLLRGTEAFF.

This clone was counted many times. This chain connects TRBV5-6 to TRBJ1-4, with TRBD1 identical over 8 bases. Unmatched junction bases numbered 7, after V lost 4 bases and J lost 8 bases. The CDR3 contains 14 residues. The germline CDR1 and CDR2 sequences are SGHDT and YYEEEE. The CDR3 protein is CASSLGTGWEKLFF. The CDR3 DNA follows: TGTGCCAGCAGCCTAGGGACAGGTTGGGAAAAACTGTTTTTT. Complete variable domain (other parts from reference TRBV5-6 and TRBJ1-4): DAGVTQSPTHLIKTRGQQVTLRCSPKSGHDTVSWYQQALGQGPQFIFQYYEEEERQRGNFPDRFSGHQFPNYSSELNVNALLLGDSALYLCASSLGTGWEKLFFGSGTQLSVL.

This chain connects TRBV5-1 to TRBJ2-3, with TRBD2 matching over 14 bases. Germline V lookup: CDR1 SGHRS, CDR2 YFSETQ. V shed 5 bases and J 3 bases; nucleotides not matched to a gene: 11. The CDR3 runs to 18 residues. CDR3 region: CASRRGLAGGGGTDTQYF. Here the CDR3 DNA reads TGCGCCAGCAGGCGAGGACTAGCGGGGGGCGGTGGGACAGATACGCAGTATTTT.

CDR3 sequence: CASSDGGGNYANTGELFF. CDR3 DNA: TGTGCCAGCAGTGACGGGGGGGGTAATTACGCGAACACCGGGGAGCTGTTTTTT. The chain couples TRBV6-4 to TRBJ2-2; 7 bases align to TRBD2. V gave up 2 bases and J gave up 0 bases; unmatched junction bases: 9. Germline V gene data show CDR1 as MRHNA and CDR2 as SNTAGT. The CDR3 extends over 18 amino acids.

This chain connects TRBV4-3 to TRBJ1-1; D is uncertain. The CDR3 loop spans 13 amino acids. V lost 4 bases and J lost 7, with 13 bases in between. Germline CDR1 is LGHNA and CDR2 is YSLEER. CDR3 amino acids: CASSRDKDYEAFF. CDR3 in DNA: TGCGCCAGCAGCCGCGACAAAGACTATGAAGCTTTCTTT.

This clone was counted once. CDR3 bases: TGTGCCAGCAGAGGGACAGGGGGTTATGGCTACACCTTC. Translated, it gives CASRGTGGYGYTF. The chain employs TRBV2 and TRBJ1-2, with 11 bases fitting TRBD1. The CDR3 totals 13 residues. In germline, CDR1 is SNHLY, CDR2 FYNNEI. Losses at the gene ends were 6 bases for V and 5 bases for J; bases not matched to a gene: 2.

The V call is TRBV7-2, the J call TRBJ1-4; D gene unclear. The V and J ends lost 4 bases and 10 bases respectively, with 16 bases between them. From germline, CDR1 is SGHTA and CDR2 FQGNSA. This CDR3 is built from 14 residues. The CDR3 loop is CASSSWAVGGKLFF. For the CDR3, the DNA is TGTGCCAGCAGCTCCTGGGCCGTGGGTGGAAAACTGTTTTTT.

Here the CDR3 DNA reads TGTGCCAGCAGTTTTACAGGGGGCGGTCAGCCCCAGCATTTT. This encodes CASSFTGGGQPQHF. This sequence joins TRBV6-6 and TRBJ1-5; 9 bases are shared with TRBD1. The CDR3 totals 14 residues. V lost 4 bases and J lost 6; bases outside the gene matches: 4. Germline V lookup: CDR1 MNHNY, CDR2 SVGAGI (reference sequence).

The chain couples TRBV9 to TRBJ2-1, with D possibly TRBD2 on 6 matching bases. Germline CDR1 reads SGDLS; CDR2 reads YYNGEE. V was clipped by 2 bases and J by 5 bases, with 17 bases between them. There are 16 residues in the CDR3. The CDR3 bases are TGTGCCAGCAGCGTCCTGGGAGGCGCGGTTGACAATGAGCAGTTCTTC. Amino acid sequence: CASSVLGGAVDNEQFF.

J is TRBJ2-2 and V is TRBV29-1; D might be TRBD2 (6 bases). CDR3 length equals 13 residues. V was trimmed by 1 base and J by 8 bases, leaving 11 bases between them. CDR1 and CDR2 from the germline V gene are SQVTM and ANQGSEA. The CDR3 reads CSVEVAGSGELFF. The CDR3 DNA reads as TGCAGCGTTGAAGTGGCGGGGTCGGGGGAGCTGTTTTTT.

This clone was observed a single time. This chain uses TRBV4-1 with TRBJ2-3; maybe TRBD2 (5 bases). This CDR3 region has 11 residues. V was pared by 5 bases and J by 8 bases, with 8 bases between. Per germline, CDR1 MGHRA and CDR2 YSYEKL. CDR3 DNA: TGCGCCAGCAGCGGAGGAGGTACGCAGTATTTT. Protein sequence: CASSGGGTQYF.

This clone was observed a single time. The chain recombines TRBV6-5 with TRBJ1-5, with 7 bases identical to TRBD1. CDR3 length equals 13 residues. Germline assignment: CDR1 MNHEY and CDR2 SVGAGI. Unmatched junction bases numbered 1, after V lost 5 bases and J lost 3 bases. The CDR3 loop is CASSDRDNQPQHF. The CDR3 DNA reads as TGTGCCAGCAGTGACAGGGACAATCAGCCCCAGCATTTT.

V usage is TRBV27 and J usage is TRBJ2-1; TRBD2 might be the D (7 bases). In germline, CDR1 is MNHEY, CDR2 SMNVEV (reference sequence). Trimming left V 8 bases short and J 5 bases short, with 10 bases between. CDR3 length: 12 amino acids. The CDR3 sequence is CASGRGNNEQFF. CDR3 DNA: TGTGCCAGCGGGAGGGGGAACAATGAGCAGTTCTTC.